These 23 T cell receptor beta chains were sequenced from one sample in a study of blood T cell repertoires in COVID-19. Produced via immunoSEQ multiplex PCR; TCRdb's table is partial and in-frame only. The table records under 200,000 clones, 88% of them present only once. The sample comprised peripheral blood. The receptors derive from a man between 40 and 49 years old with active or convalescent COVID-19.

The chain employs TRBV3-1 (or the pseudogene TRBV3-2) and TRBJ2-7; 8 nucleotides line up with TRBD2. CDR1 is LGHDT and CDR2 is YNNKEL in the germline V gene (reference sequence). V dropped 6 bases and J dropped 6; count of bases not matched to a gene: 4. The CDR3 totals 12 residues. CDR3 in DNA: TGTGCCAGCAGAGCGGGAGCAAGCGAGCAGTACTTC. This gives the protein CASRAGASEQYF.

The V gene is TRBV4-1, the J gene TRBJ1-1, with D hard to call. CDR1 is MGHRA, CDR2 YSYEKL, per germline. This CDR3 is built from 14 residues. With 0 bases removed from V and 1 base from J, the gap between germline ends came to 6 bases. The CDR3 DNA reads TGCGCCAGCAGCCAAGACCGGTGGAACACTGAAGCTTTCTTT. Its protein product is CASSQDRWNTEAFF.

The chain has TRBV6-6 and TRBJ2-3; D is ambiguous. V shed 8 bases and J shed 1 base, with 4 bases lying between them. There are 11 residues in the CDR3. Per germline, CDR1 MNHNY and CDR2 SVGAGI (reference sequence). The CDR3 loop is CASAGTDTQYF. In DNA form, the CDR3 reads TGTGCCAGCGCGGGCACAGATACGCAGTATTTT.

The chain is built from TRBV19 and TRBJ1-3; 8 bases fit TRBD1. This CDR3 has 17 amino acids. The ends lost 6 bases at V and 2 bases at J; junction bases unmatched: 12. The germline V gene encodes CDR1 LNHDA and CDR2 SQIVND (reference sequence). CDR3 DNA sequence: TGTGCCAGTAGGATTTTATCCGGGACAGGTGCTGGAAACACCATATATTTT. This translates into CASRILSGTGAGNTIYF.

The chain couples TRBV6-5 to TRBJ2-2; 7 nucleotides align to TRBD2. The CDR3 has 15 amino acids. Germline assignment: CDR1 MNHEY and CDR2 SVGAGI. With V trimmed by 6 bases and J by 7 bases, 11 bases remained unmatched. CDR3 amino acids: CASRKGGLVDGELFF. CDR3 coding DNA: TGTGCCAGCAGGAAGGGCGGACTAGTGGACGGGGAGCTGTTTTTT.

The chain joins TRBV6-2 or TRBV6-3 to TRBJ2-1; D is perhaps TRBD2 (5 bases). Trimming shortened V by 3 bases and J by 4 bases, and 19 bases separated the two germline ends. This CDR3 has 17 residues. Germline V lookup: CDR1 MNHEY, CDR2 SVGEGT. The CDR3 nucleotides are TGTGCCAGCAGTTATTGGTATGGGCCGCGGGTATACAATGAGCAGTTCTTC. Protein sequence: CASSYWYGPRVYNEQFF.

Here the CDR3 DNA reads TGTGCCAGCAGTTCACAGGCCGCTGGTAGGGGAAACACCATATATTTT. Amino acid sequence: CASSSQAAGRGNTIYF. The chain links TRBV6-5 to TRBJ1-3, with TRBD1 as a possible D gene (5 bases). Germline V CDR1 and CDR2: MNHEY, SVGAGI. The CDR3 is made up of 16 amino acids. The ends were cut back, 4 bases at V and 4 bases at J, with 17 bases in the middle.

The chain couples TRBV6-5 to TRBJ2-3; D not certain. CDR3 length: 14 residues. Trimming pared 2 bases from V and 2 bases from J, leaving 8 bases between. Germline loops: CDR1 MNHEY, CDR2 SVGAGI. The DNA for the CDR3 is TGTGCCAGCAGTTACCTGCGTGACACAGATACGCAGTATTTT. Residues: CASSYLRDTDTQYF.

V gene TRBV19 combines with J gene TRBJ1-1; TRBD1 aligns across 7 bases. Trimming took 5 bases from V and 4 from J; bases not matched to a gene: 4. Per germline, CDR1 LNHDA and CDR2 SQIVND (reference sequence). The CDR3 is 13 amino acids. The CDR3, as DNA: TGTGCCAGTAGTCGAGACAGGGCCACTGAAGCTTTCTTT. This translates into CASSRDRATEAFF.

The V call is TRBV27, the J call TRBJ1-1, with a weak D call TRBD1 (5 bases). This CDR3 spans 16 amino acids. Germline V gives CDR1 MNHEY, CDR2 SMNVEV (reference sequence). The V and J ends lost 2 bases and 3 bases respectively, with 16 bases between them. CDR3 coding DNA: TGTGCCAGCAGTTTACGCTTTCCCGGGGGATACACTGAAGCTTTCTTT. This translates into CASSLRFPGGYTEAFF.

This clone has a single count. This chain links TRBV7-8 with TRBJ2-5; possibly TRBD2 for D (5 bases). Germline loops: CDR1 SGHVS, CDR2 FQNEAQ. The CDR3 covers 14 residues. The V and J ends lost 1 base and 5 bases respectively, with 11 bases between them. The CDR3: CASSLGTGMETQYF. The CDR3 region has the DNA TGTGCCAGCAGCTTAGGTACGGGGATGGAGACCCAGTACTTC.

V is TRBV12-3 or TRBV12-4 and J is TRBJ1-6, with TRBD1 matching 7 bases. V was pared by 6 bases and J by 8 bases, with 4 bases of the junction left unmatched. CDR3 length: 13 amino acids. The CDR3 reads CASRGTVDSPLHF. Here the CDR3 DNA reads TGTGCCAGCAGGGGGACAGTAGATTCACCCCTCCACTTT.

The chain couples TRBV27 to TRBJ1-2; D is possibly TRBD1 (5 bases). CDR1 is MNHEY and CDR2 is SMNVEV in the germline V gene (reference sequence). This CDR3 is 16 amino acids long. The germline V and J ends were trimmed by 2 bases and 5 bases, with 18 bases remaining between them. CDR3 sequence reads: CASSLAGGPFRYGYTF. CDR3 coding DNA: TGTGCCAGCAGTTTAGCGGGGGGACCTTTCCGATATGGCTACACCTTC.

This chain joins TRBV5-1 and TRBJ2-1; a possible D gene is TRBD1 (6 bases). Germline V lookup: CDR1 SGHRS, CDR2 YFSETQ. V lost 5 bases to trimming and J lost 10 bases, with 10 bases between them. This CDR3 is 11 amino acids long. The DNA of the CDR3 is TGCGCCAGCAGTCCAGGACAGGAGCAGTTCTTC. Amino acid sequence: CASSPGQEQFF.

In the case of this clone: Distinct nucleotide sequences in the sample also encode this CDR3. The chain employs TRBV7-2 and TRBJ1-5; D gene unclear. The V end lost 2 bases, the J end lost 0 bases, and 8 bases lay between the germline ends. Germline V gene lookup returns CDR1 SGHTA and CDR2 FQGNSA. This CDR3 spans 15 amino acids. DNA for the CDR3: TGTGCCAGCAGCTTAAACAGAAATAGCAATCAGCCCCAGCATTTT. Its translation: CASSLNRNSNQPQHF.

The rearrangement uses TRBV28 and TRBJ2-7, with D possibly TRBD2 on 5 matching bases. The germline V and J ends were trimmed by 8 bases and 3 bases, with 11 bases remaining between them. CDR1 and CDR2 (germline): MDHEN, SYDVKM. This CDR3 is built from 12 residues. The CDR3 region is CASGRAGYEQYF. The CDR3 nucleotides are TGTGCCAGCGGGAGAGCTGGCTACGAGCAGTACTTC. Complete variable domain (other parts from reference TRBV28 and TRBJ2-7): DVKVTQSSRYLVKRTGEKVFLECVQDMDHENMFWYRQDPGLGLRLIYFSYDVKMKEKGDIPEGYSVSREKKERFSLILESASTNQTSMYLCASGRAGYEQYFGPGTRLTVT.

This chain joins TRBV7-9 and TRBJ2-7; 8 positions match TRBD1. CDR1 SEHNR and CDR2 FQNEAQ come from the germline V gene (reference sequence). Trimming cost V 4 bases and J 3 bases; bases outside gene matches: 11. The CDR3 extends over 16 amino acids. The CDR3 sequence is CASSSTRTGKIYEQYF. The CDR3 DNA reads as TGTGCCAGCAGCTCCACCCGGACAGGGAAAATCTACGAGCAGTACTTC.

The chain employs TRBV19 and TRBJ2-3; D remains unclear. Germline lookup yields CDR1 LNHDA and CDR2 SQIVND (reference sequence). The CDR3 totals 15 residues. Trimming shortened V by 1 base and J by 0 bases, and 8 bases separated the two germline ends. In DNA form, the CDR3 reads TGTGCCAGTAGTATAGGTGGAGACAGCACAGATACGCAGTATTTT. Translating it yields CASSIGGDSTDTQYF.

The chain carries TRBV6-2 or TRBV6-3 and TRBJ1-6; 9 bases align to TRBD1. The germline CDR1 and CDR2 sequences are MNHEY and SVGEGT. This CDR3 has 16 residues. V was clipped by 7 bases and J by 10 bases; unmatched bases: 14. In DNA, the CDR3 is TGTGCCAGCACCCCACAGGGGGCGCGGTCCGGATCACCCCTCCACTTT. Translating it yields CASTPQGARSGSPLHF.

The V call is TRBV7-9, the J call TRBJ2-5, with TRBD1 matching 9 bases. Per germline, CDR1 SEHNR and CDR2 FQNEAQ (reference sequence). The CDR3 is 15 residues long. After removal of 5 bases from V and 2 bases from J, the junction contained 6 bases not matched to a gene. The CDR3 protein is CASSKWTGVQETQYF. For the CDR3, the DNA is TGTGCCAGCAGCAAATGGACAGGGGTGCAAGAGACCCAGTACTTC.

The chain is built from TRBV4-3 and TRBJ1-4, with 10 bases that match TRBD1. The germline V gene has CDR1 LGHNA and CDR2 YSLEER. V dropped 4 bases and J dropped 11; count of bases not matched to a gene: 10. The CDR3 contains 15 residues. The CDR3 here is CASSPARTGGLKLFF. CDR3 sequence (DNA): TGCGCCAGCAGCCCGGCCCGGACAGGGGGTCTGAAACTGTTTTTT.

The rearrangement uses TRBV6-5 and TRBJ1-6, with a weak D call TRBD1 (5 bases). Trimming stripped 4 bases from V and 5 bases from J, with 9 bases between. Germline V gene data show CDR1 as MNHEY and CDR2 as SVGAGI. The CDR3 has 14 amino acids. The CDR3 DNA is TGTGCCAGCAGTTGGGGGGGGAATAATTCACCCCTCCACTTT. Translated: CASSWGGNNSPLHF.

The V call is TRBV29-1, the J call TRBJ1-5; no definite D call. The V gene's germline CDR1 is SQVTM and CDR2 ANQGSEA. CDR3 length: 13 residues. V was shortened by 7 bases and J by 0 bases, with 10 bases between the two germline ends. The CDR3 loop is CSALTGSNQPQHF. CDR3 nucleotides: TGCAGCGCCCTAACCGGTAGCAATCAGCCCCAGCATTTT.